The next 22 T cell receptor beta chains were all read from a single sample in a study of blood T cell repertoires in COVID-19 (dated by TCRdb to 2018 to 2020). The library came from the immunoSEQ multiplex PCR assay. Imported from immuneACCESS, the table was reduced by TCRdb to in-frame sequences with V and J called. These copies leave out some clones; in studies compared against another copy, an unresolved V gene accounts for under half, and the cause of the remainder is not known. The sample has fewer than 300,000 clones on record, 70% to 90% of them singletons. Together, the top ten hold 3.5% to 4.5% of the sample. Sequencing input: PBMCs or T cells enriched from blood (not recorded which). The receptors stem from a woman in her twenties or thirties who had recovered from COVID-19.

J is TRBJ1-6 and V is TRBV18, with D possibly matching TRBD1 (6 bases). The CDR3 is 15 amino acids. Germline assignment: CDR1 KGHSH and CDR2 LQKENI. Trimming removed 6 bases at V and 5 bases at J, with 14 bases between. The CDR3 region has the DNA TGTGCCAGCTCCCCCGGCAGGGGAGATAATTCACCCCTCCACTTT. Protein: CASSPGRGDNSPLHF.

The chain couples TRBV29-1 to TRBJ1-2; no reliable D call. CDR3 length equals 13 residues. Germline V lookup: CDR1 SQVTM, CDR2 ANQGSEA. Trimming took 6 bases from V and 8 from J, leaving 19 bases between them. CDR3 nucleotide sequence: TGCAGCGTCCCTAGGACGGGAAGTAGGGGCTACACCTTC. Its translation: CSVPRTGSRGYTF.

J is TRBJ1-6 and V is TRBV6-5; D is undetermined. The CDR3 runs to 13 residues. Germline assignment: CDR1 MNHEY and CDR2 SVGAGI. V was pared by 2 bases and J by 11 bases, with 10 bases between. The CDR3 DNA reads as TGTGCCAGCAGTTACAAGCTAAAAACACCCCTCCACTTT. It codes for CASSYKLKTPLHF.

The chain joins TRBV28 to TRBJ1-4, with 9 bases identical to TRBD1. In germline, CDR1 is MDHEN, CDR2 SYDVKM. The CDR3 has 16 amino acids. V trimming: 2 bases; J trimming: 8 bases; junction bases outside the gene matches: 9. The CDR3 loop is CASSLRTGTGREKLFF. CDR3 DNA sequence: TGTGCCAGCAGTTTACGCACCGGGACAGGGAGAGAAAAACTGTTTTTT. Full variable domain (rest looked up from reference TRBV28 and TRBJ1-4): DVKVTQSSRYLVKRTGEKVFLECVQDMDHENMFWYRQDPGLGLRLIYFSYDVKMKEKGDIPEGYSVSREKKERFSLILESASTNQTSMYLCASSLRTGTGREKLFFGSGTQLSVL.

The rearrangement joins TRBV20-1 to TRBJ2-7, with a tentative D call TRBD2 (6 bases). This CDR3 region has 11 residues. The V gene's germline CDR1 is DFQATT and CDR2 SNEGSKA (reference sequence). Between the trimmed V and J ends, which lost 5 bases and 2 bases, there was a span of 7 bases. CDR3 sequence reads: CSAERAYEQYF. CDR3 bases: TGCAGTGCTGAGCGGGCCTACGAGCAGTACTTC.

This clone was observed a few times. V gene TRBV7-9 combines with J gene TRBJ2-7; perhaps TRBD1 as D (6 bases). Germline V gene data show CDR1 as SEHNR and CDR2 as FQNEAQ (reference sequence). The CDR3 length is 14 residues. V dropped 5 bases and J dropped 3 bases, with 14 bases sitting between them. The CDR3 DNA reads TGTGCCAGCAGCCCAGGGGACGGCAGCTACGAGCAGTACTTC. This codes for CASSPGDGSYEQYF.

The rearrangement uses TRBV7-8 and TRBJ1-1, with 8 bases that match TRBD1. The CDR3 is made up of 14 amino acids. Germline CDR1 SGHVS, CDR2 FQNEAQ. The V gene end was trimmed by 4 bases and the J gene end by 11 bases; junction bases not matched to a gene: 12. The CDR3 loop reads CASSSYSGGAGAFF. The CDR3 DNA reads TGTGCCAGCAGCTCATATTCAGGGGGCGCCGGGGCTTTCTTT.

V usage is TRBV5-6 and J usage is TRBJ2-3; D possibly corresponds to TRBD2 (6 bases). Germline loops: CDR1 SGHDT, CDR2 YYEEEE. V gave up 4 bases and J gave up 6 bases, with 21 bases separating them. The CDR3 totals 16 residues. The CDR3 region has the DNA TGTGCCAGCAGCCTCGCTGAACGGACCGGGGGTGATACGCAGTATTTT. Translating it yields CASSLAERTGGDTQYF.

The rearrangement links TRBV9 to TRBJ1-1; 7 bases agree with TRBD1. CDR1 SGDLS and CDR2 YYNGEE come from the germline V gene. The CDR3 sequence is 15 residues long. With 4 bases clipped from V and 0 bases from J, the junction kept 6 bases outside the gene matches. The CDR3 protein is CASSPPGTVNTEAFF. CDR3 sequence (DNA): TGTGCCAGCAGCCCCCCGGGGACAGTGAACACTGAAGCTTTCTTT.

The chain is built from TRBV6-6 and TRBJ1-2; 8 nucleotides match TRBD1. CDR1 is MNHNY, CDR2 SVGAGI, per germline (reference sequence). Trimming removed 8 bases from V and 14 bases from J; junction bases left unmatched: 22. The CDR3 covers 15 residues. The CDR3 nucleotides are TGTGCCAGCTGTCAAACATTCGCGGACAGGGTTGAGCATACCTTC. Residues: CASCQTFADRVEHTF.

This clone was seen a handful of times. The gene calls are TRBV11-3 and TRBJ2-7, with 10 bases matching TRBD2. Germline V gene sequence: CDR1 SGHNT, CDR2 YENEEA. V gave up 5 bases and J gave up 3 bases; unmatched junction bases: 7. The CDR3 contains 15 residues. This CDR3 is CASSAGTSAGYEQYF. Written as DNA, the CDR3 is TGTGCCAGCAGCGCGGGGACTAGCGCAGGCTACGAGCAGTACTTC.

The CDR3 loop reads CASSLYNYGSYNEQFF. In DNA form, the CDR3 reads TGTGCCAGCAGTTTGTATAATTACGGCTCCTACAATGAGCAGTTCTTC. The chain has TRBV28 and TRBJ2-1, with D uncertain. The CDR3 contains 16 residues. V was trimmed by 3 bases and J by 0 bases, leaving 12 bases between them. Germline V gene data show CDR1 as MDHEN and CDR2 as SYDVKM.

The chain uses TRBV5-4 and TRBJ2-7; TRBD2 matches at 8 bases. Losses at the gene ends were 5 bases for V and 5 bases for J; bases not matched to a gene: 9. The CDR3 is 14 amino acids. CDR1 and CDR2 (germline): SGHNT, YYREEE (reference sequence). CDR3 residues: CASRPAGGENEQYF. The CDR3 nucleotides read TGTGCCAGCAGACCCGCGGGGGGAGAGAACGAGCAGTACTTC.

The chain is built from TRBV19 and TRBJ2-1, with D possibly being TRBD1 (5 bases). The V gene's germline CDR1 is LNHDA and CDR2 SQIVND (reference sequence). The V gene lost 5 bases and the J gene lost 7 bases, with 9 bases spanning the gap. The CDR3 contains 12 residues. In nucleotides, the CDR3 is TGTGCCAGTAGTGTGACAGAGAATGAGCAGTTCTTC. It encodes CASSVTENEQFF.

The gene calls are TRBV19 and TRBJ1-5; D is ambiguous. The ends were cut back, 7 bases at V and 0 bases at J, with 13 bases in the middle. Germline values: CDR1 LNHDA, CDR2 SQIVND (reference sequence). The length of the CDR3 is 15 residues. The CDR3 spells CASKGVQYSNQPQHF. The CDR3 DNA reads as TGTGCCAGTAAGGGAGTACAGTATAGCAATCAGCCCCAGCATTTT.

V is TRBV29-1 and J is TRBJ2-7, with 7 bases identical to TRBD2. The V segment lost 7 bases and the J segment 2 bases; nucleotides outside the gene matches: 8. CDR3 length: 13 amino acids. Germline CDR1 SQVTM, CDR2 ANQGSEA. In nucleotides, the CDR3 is TGCAGCGCTGGGGGGGGTCCCGCCTACGAGCAGTACTTC. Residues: CSAGGGPAYEQYF.

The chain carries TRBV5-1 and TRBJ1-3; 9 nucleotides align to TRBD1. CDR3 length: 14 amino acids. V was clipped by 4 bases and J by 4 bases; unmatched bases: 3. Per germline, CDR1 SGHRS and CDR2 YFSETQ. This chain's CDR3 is CASSPGQGGNTIYF. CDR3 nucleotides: TGCGCCAGCAGCCCGGGACAGGGCGGAAACACCATATATTTT.

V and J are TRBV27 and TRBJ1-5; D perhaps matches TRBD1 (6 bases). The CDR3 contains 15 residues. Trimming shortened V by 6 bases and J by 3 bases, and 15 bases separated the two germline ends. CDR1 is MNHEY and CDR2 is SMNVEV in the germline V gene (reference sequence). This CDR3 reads CASSQTGPFNQPQHF. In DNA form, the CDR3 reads TGTGCCAGCAGCCAAACAGGGCCCTTCAATCAGCCCCAGCATTTT.

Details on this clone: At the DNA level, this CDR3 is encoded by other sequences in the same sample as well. This CDR3 is CASSPPGQGRYEQYF. The CDR3 region has the DNA TGCGCCAGCAGCCCCCCGGGACAGGGGAGGTACGAGCAGTACTTC. The J gene is TRBJ2-7, the V gene TRBV4-1; 10 bases are shared with TRBD1. The V gene's germline CDR1 is MGHRA and CDR2 YSYEKL. This CDR3 contains 15 residues. With V trimmed by 4 bases and J by 4 bases, 7 bases remained unmatched.

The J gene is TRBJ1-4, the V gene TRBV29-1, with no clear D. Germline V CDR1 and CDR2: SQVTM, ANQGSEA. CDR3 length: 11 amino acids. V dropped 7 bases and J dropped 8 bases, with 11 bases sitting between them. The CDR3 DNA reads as TGCAGCGGGGGTTCCGGGGAAAAACTGTTTTTT. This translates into CSGGSGEKLFF.

CDR3 DNA: TGTGCCAGCAGTCCCCTGCCTACCTCTGGAAACACCATATATTTT. Translated, it gives CASSPLPTSGNTIYF. The rearrangement uses TRBV28 and TRBJ1-3; the D is unclear. Trimming took 5 bases from V and 0 from J, leaving 11 bases between them. Germline lookup yields CDR1 MDHEN and CDR2 SYDVKM. The CDR3 spans 15 residues.

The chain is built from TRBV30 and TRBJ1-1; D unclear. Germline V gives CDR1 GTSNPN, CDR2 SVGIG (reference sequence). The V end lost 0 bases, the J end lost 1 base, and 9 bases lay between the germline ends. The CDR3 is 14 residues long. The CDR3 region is CAWSVLGPNTEAFF. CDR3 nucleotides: TGTGCCTGGAGTGTATTGGGCCCGAACACTGAAGCTTTCTTT.